The rows below give T cell receptor beta chains drawn from one sample of a study of control samples from healthy donors and cancer patients. Generated by immunoSEQ multiplex PCR, the TCRdb table keeps only in-frame clones and is missing some. The data show a few hundred thousand clones, approximately 90% seen once. The sequenced sample consisted of PBMCs. These receptors all stem from a man between 35 and 55 years old with head and neck cancer. CDR3s include the opening cysteine and the closing phenylalanine or tryptophan. Fields, in order: CDR3 DNA, CDR3 protein, clone size, D gene, J gene, V gene. D genes are given only for firm matches. Rows may omit the clone size; those that give it use once, few, many or a size class.

cdr3_nt: TGTGCCAGCAGCCAAGATTTTGCGCTAGTAGCCAAAAACATTCAGTACTTC
cdr3_aa: CASSQDFALVAKNIQYF
clone_size: -
d_call: -
j_call: TRBJ2-4
v_call: TRBV14

cdr3_nt: TGTGCCTGGAACGCAAAGGACAGGACCTATGGCTACACCTTC
cdr3_aa: CAWNAKDRTYGYTF
clone_size: -
d_call: TRBD1
j_call: TRBJ1-2
v_call: TRBV30

cdr3_nt: TGCGCCAGCAGCCAAGTGCTGGGGAGGCTTAATGAAAAACTGTTTTTT
cdr3_aa: CASSQVLGRLNEKLFF
clone_size: -
d_call: -
j_call: TRBJ1-4
v_call: TRBV4-3

cdr3_nt: TGCGCCAGCAGCCCCATTCCCGGGGGCTCCTACAATGAGCAGTTCTTC
cdr3_aa: CASSPIPGGSYNEQFF
clone_size: few
d_call: -
j_call: TRBJ2-1
v_call: TRBV5-1

cdr3_nt: TGTGCCAGTAGCGGTCGGGACTCCAGGGAAAAACTGTTTTTT
cdr3_aa: CASSGRDSREKLFF
clone_size: few
d_call: -
j_call: TRBJ1-4
v_call: TRBV19

cdr3_nt: TGTGCCAGCAGCTTCTACGCGACGGGACAGGCGCCACTAGCGGGAGCGGCCGGGGAGCTGTTTTTT
cdr3_aa: CASSFYATGQAPLAGAAGELFF
clone_size: -
d_call: -
j_call: TRBJ2-2
v_call: TRBV21-1

cdr3_nt: TGTGCCACCAGCAGAGTTTACAATGAGCAGTTCTTC
cdr3_aa: CATSRVYNEQFF
clone_size: -
d_call: -
j_call: TRBJ2-1
v_call: TRBV15

cdr3_nt: TGTGCCAGCAGCGCGGCCGGGGCGACGAATACGCAGTATTTT
cdr3_aa: CASSAAGATNTQYF
clone_size: -
d_call: -
j_call: TRBJ2-3
v_call: TRBV14

cdr3_nt: TGTGCCAGCAGCTTAGTAGCTAGCGGGGTCCCCTACGAGCAGTACTTC
cdr3_aa: CASSLVASGVPYEQYF
clone_size: -
d_call: TRBD2
j_call: TRBJ2-7
v_call: TRBV11-2

cdr3_nt: TGTGCCAGCAGCACGGGACAGGGACCTAATGAAAAACTGTTTTTT
cdr3_aa: CASSTGQGPNEKLFF
clone_size: -
d_call: TRBD1
j_call: TRBJ1-4
v_call: TRBV7-9

cdr3_nt: TGCGCCAGCAGCCCCGGGACAGGGGGATTGGAGACCCAGTACTTC
cdr3_aa: CASSPGTGGLETQYF
clone_size: -
d_call: TRBD1
j_call: TRBJ2-5
v_call: TRBV5-1

cdr3_nt: TGTGCCAGCTCACCATGGGAAGGGGGAGCTTTTAATTCACCCCTCCACTTT
cdr3_aa: CASSPWEGGAFNSPLHF
clone_size: -
d_call: -
j_call: TRBJ1-6
v_call: TRBV18

cdr3_nt: TGTGCCAGCAGCCCCCGGACTAGCGGTTATCCCTACGAGCAGTACTTC
cdr3_aa: CASSPRTSGYPYEQYF
clone_size: -
d_call: TRBD2
j_call: TRBJ2-7
v_call: TRBV7-6

cdr3_nt: TGTGCCTGGAGCGGCACCGGACACCCCGTCGGGACCCAGTACTTC
cdr3_aa: CAWSGTGHPVGTQYF
clone_size: -
d_call: -
j_call: TRBJ2-5
v_call: TRBV30

cdr3_nt: TGTGCCAGCAGCGTAGGACAACTCAATCAGCCCCAGCATTTT
cdr3_aa: CASSVGQLNQPQHF
clone_size: -
d_call: -
j_call: TRBJ1-5
v_call: TRBV9

cdr3_nt: TGTGCCAGCAGGTTAGAGGGAGAGGGCAATCAGCCCCAGCATTTT
cdr3_aa: CASRLEGEGNQPQHF
clone_size: -
d_call: -
j_call: TRBJ1-5
v_call: TRBV6-7

cdr3_nt: TGTGCCAGCAGTCCCGGAGCGGGGGGGAACAGAATCTATGGCTACACCTTC
cdr3_aa: CASSPGAGGNRIYGYTF
clone_size: -
d_call: -
j_call: TRBJ1-2
v_call: TRBV28

cdr3_nt: TGTGCCAGTAGTATTGTAAGGGCAGTGAATGAAAAACTGTTTTTT
cdr3_aa: CASSIVRAVNEKLFF
clone_size: -
d_call: -
j_call: TRBJ1-4
v_call: TRBV19

cdr3_nt: TGTGCCAGCAGGACTCTAGGGTCCGAGCAGTACTTC
cdr3_aa: CASRTLGSEQYF
clone_size: -
d_call: -
j_call: TRBJ2-7
v_call: TRBV6-6

cdr3_nt: TGTGCCAGCTCACCCTACCAGGCGACCGGGGAGCTGTTTTTT
cdr3_aa: CASSPYQATGELFF
clone_size: -
d_call: -
j_call: TRBJ2-2
v_call: TRBV18

cdr3_nt: TGTGCAAGTCGCCCTCCATGCCGGAACTTAGAGGGGCGCAATCAGCCCCAGCATTTT
cdr3_aa: CASRPPCRNLEGRNQPQHF
clone_size: -
d_call: -
j_call: TRBJ1-5
v_call: TRBV12-2

cdr3_nt: TGCGCCAGCACCCCGTCAGGGGGAGATAACTATGGCTACACCTTC
cdr3_aa: CASTPSGGDNYGYTF
clone_size: -
d_call: TRBD1
j_call: TRBJ1-2
v_call: TRBV5-1

cdr3_nt: TGTGCCAGCAGTTACAGGGGGCTCACTGAAGCTTTCTTT
cdr3_aa: CASSYRGLTEAFF
clone_size: few
d_call: TRBD1
j_call: TRBJ1-1
v_call: TRBV6-2/TRBV6-3

cdr3_nt: TGTGCCAGTAGTATTGGGACTAGCGGGGGCACAGATACGCAGTATTTT
cdr3_aa: CASSIGTSGGTDTQYF
clone_size: -
d_call: TRBD2
j_call: TRBJ2-3
v_call: TRBV19

cdr3_nt: TGTGCCAGCAGCGCCCGGGTCCAGCGGGACAATGAGCAGTTCTTC
cdr3_aa: CASSARVQRDNEQFF
clone_size: once
d_call: -
j_call: TRBJ2-1
v_call: TRBV9

cdr3_nt: TGCAGTGCTAGTCGGCAGCTCAATCAGCCCCAGCATTTT
cdr3_aa: CSASRQLNQPQHF
clone_size: -
d_call: -
j_call: TRBJ1-5
v_call: TRBV20-1

cdr3_nt: TGCGCCAGCAGCTTGGCCGGACAGCAAAGCTCCTATAATTCACCCCTCCACTTT
cdr3_aa: CASSLAGQQSSYNSPLHF
clone_size: -
d_call: -
j_call: TRBJ1-6
v_call: TRBV5-1

cdr3_nt: TGTGCCAGCAGCCAAGGCCTAGGCGGCACTGAAGCTTTCTTT
cdr3_aa: CASSQGLGGTEAFF
clone_size: -
d_call: -
j_call: TRBJ1-1
v_call: TRBV14

cdr3_nt: TGTGCCAGCAGCTTAGTAGGCCAGAATTACGAGCAGTACTTC
cdr3_aa: CASSLVGQNYEQYF
clone_size: -
d_call: -
j_call: TRBJ2-7
v_call: TRBV7-2

cdr3_nt: TGTGCCAGCAGTTTCACGCTTACAGGTCTAGTCTACGAGCAGTACTTC
cdr3_aa: CASSFTLTGLVYEQYF
clone_size: -
d_call: -
j_call: TRBJ2-7
v_call: TRBV28

cdr3_nt: TGTGCCAGCAGCGATCCGGGACAGGTAATCACGCGTGGCTACACCTTC
cdr3_aa: CASSDPGQVITRGYTF
clone_size: -
d_call: TRBD1
j_call: TRBJ1-2
v_call: TRBV9